This T cell receptor beta chain was sequenced for a study of cytomegalovirus exposure and HLA in healthy donors (dated by TCRdb to the late 2010s). About the investigation overall: An earlier analysis of 587 of the donors reported over 250 Gb of sequence data and 95 million to 140 million unique TCR beta sequences obtained from about 200 million T cells. Of the roughly 400 genotyped donors, about 80% fell in the genetic ancestry cluster associated with self-reported Caucasian donors. The aim of the study was to test whether cataloging public T cell receptors could identify signatures of past pathogen exposure. The study used immunosequencing to profile the T cell repertoires of some 600 subjects and linked those repertoires to cytomegalovirus serostatus. Genome-wide SNP genotypes for about three fifths of the roughly 700 donors were used in a later genetic analysis, which treated that subset as a discovery cohort. To decide whether each TCR beta V gene segment behaved as functional or pseudogenic, an earlier analysis of approximately 600 of the donors relied on high-throughput TCR beta sequencing. Typing coverage differed by locus: A, B, C, DRB1 and DQB1 were typed in roughly 620-640 donors, DQA1 in 500 to 550, DPA1 in nearly 610, and DPB1 in roughly 470. Alongside the repertoire data, information on donor age, sex, ethnicity and CMV serostatus was compiled. Approximately 300 gigabases of sequencing data and tens of millions of unique TCR sequences made up an early release that covered fewer than 650 HLA-typed donors. Rather than drawing on any new phenotypic data, the later analysis identified candidate immune exposures from TCR beta sequences and the way those sequences occurred across donors. Along with the roughly 700-subject first cohort, a separate validation cohort of over a hundred different subjects was used. HLA typing included class I and class II loci at four-digit resolution. A later analysis re-analyzed previously published TCR beta repertoires from 650 to 800 donors and added high-resolution HLA genotyping to study TCR occurrence patterns. Every discovery cohort repertoire had been produced on one sequencing platform. Across approximately 420 genotyped donors of the cohort, an average of about 250,000 unique TCR beta nucleotide sequences per donor were sequenced, and approximately 17% of those sequences were non-productive. Four or five DR-DQ haplotypes were handled as single units for association and clustering because linkage in the cohort was strong. To predict cytomegalovirus infection status, the study brought together high-throughput TCR immunosequencing, statistical association of individual TCRs with disease status, and machine learning. The investigation overall reported the following: It was suggested by the authors that the approach could potentially be generalized to other disease states and immunological phenotypes. In a later genetic analysis, a missense DCLRE1C variant was associated with V-gene and J-gene trimming of TCR beta chains, and the association was replicated in an independent cohort. The only immune exposure information available for the cohort was CMV serostatus. At a false discovery rate of 0.05, a later analysis linked about 17,000 TCR beta sequences to specific HLA alleles. According to a later genetic analysis, donors in an Asian-associated ancestry cluster had fewer N-insertions in productive TCRs than the roughly 660-donor mean. A further reported finding was that TCR beta sequences accurately predicted the HLA-A and HLA-B alleles for most subjects in the first cohort. Correlated functional status among segregating V segments might reflect linkage disequilibrium, but an unknown experimental factor could not be ruled out. Several of the top co-occurrence clusters appeared to be linked to parvovirus B19, influenza, CMV and Epstein-Barr virus, according to a later analysis. A group of highly shared sequence variants was considered likely to be a technical artifact of the sequencing pipeline. Because counts were too low, roughly 16 rarely observed V segments, including chromosome 9 orphons, were left out of the earlier analysis of a few hundred of the donors. A later analysis found that most CMV-associated TCR beta chains appeared HLA-restricted, with HLA associations seemingly driven largely by CMV exposure. Because HLA typing was missing for some donors at each locus, association tests included only the typed subset. Compared with equally common non-associated chains, HLA-associated TCR beta chains in a later analysis were more clonally expanded and had lower generation probabilities. The classifier was reported to diagnose cytomegalovirus status with high specificity and sensitivity in both the original and validation cohorts. Roughly uniform sequencing depth across donors was assumed in presence/absence analyses, although this assumption may not hold. A few of the identified cytomegalovirus-associated TCR beta chains were confirmed in vitro to be specific for cytomegalovirus antigens. In an earlier analysis of 587 of the donors, most TCR beta V segments appeared in productive rearrangements about 90% or about 30% of the time, broadly matching IMGT annotations. In this cohort, only TCR beta chains were sequenced, and detectable features were limited by the absence of alpha or paired-chain data. In the study, around 150 TCR beta chains were listed as associated with cytomegalovirus. While some public TCRs were present in many individuals, most TCR sequences turned up only very rarely across donors. According to a later analysis, TCR association rates differed among HLA loci, with DRB1 alleles showing the most associated TCRs and HLA-C alleles showing the fewest. When HLA alleles, especially DR and DQ, strongly co-occurred, TCR associations were difficult to assign to individual alleles. Some IMGT-functional V segments, including TRBV6-2 and TRBV6-3, could not be distinguished by the 87-base-pair reads and were therefore excluded.

Concerning this clone itself: Its specific antigen is unknown. No base quality values were provided; no much bigger clone lies one nucleotide off.

The library was generated by the immunoSEQ multiplex PCR assay. The multiplex PCR relied on a mix of 60 forward primers for TCR Vbeta segments and 13 reverse primers for TCR Jbeta segments. The CDR3 region of rearranged TCR beta genes was amplified from genomic DNA with a multiplex PCR assay. The Illumina HiSeq System was used to sequence the amplified TCR beta libraries as 87-base-pair reads. The published analysis was carried out like this. Across the 670 or so repertoires, a later analysis counted 60 million to 90 million unique TCR beta chains, some 11 million of which were shared by at least two donors. To remove PCR and sequencing errors, raw reads were error-corrected and collapsed into unique sequences using a nearest-neighbor algorithm that merged closely related sequences. Alignment of CDR3 sequences to IMGT reference sequences was used to assign V, D and J gene segments. For a sequence to be retained, a match of at least six nucleotides was required to both a V gene segment and a J gene segment. A rearrangement was called productive if the CDR3 had no stop codons and remained in frame with V and J, and every other rearrangement was called non-productive. Following IMGT convention, CDR3 was defined as the stretch from the second conserved V-encoded cysteine up to the conserved J-encoded phenylalanine. The earlier analysis of about 530 of the donors excluded any sequence lacking an unambiguous match to a single V gene segment. An earlier analysis of 587 of the donors classified V segments as functional when productive rearrangements were above 56.7% and as segregating when the standard deviation between donors was above 5%. A statistical classification framework was developed to diagnose cytomegalovirus status using the catalog of TCR beta chain sequences. V and J gene assignment, in a later analysis, came from comparing TCR nucleotide sequences with IMGT/GENE-DB human TR gene sequences. A later analysis assigned CDR3 sequences and most-parsimonious VDJ recombination scenarios with the TCRdist pipeline. In a later analysis, each TCR beta chain was defined by its CDR3 amino acid sequence together with its V-gene family, and reads lacking a unique V-gene family were excluded. A later analysis removed 500 to 600 highly shared, low-generation-probability nucleotide sequences to deal with suspected cross-contamination and a sequencing artifact. For each public chain, a later analysis derived a clonal expansion index from normalized ranks of inferred template counts within each repertoire. In a later analysis, generation probabilities were computed using a VDJ recombination model fitted to out-of-frame rearrangements, and the results were checked against IGoR. Hypergeometric tests were used in a later analysis to score TCR-TCR, TCR-HLA and TCR-CMV co-occurrence, with a repertoire-size bias correction applied to the TCR pairs. To estimate false discovery rates, a later analysis permuted the HLA or CMV assignments 20 times. A later analysis grouped co-occurring TCRs with DBSCAN, adding TCRdist sequence similarity when clustering within HLA-allele-positive subsets. Repertoires with fewer than 30,000 or more than 120,000 public chains, plus five repertoires with anomalous nucleotide sharing, were excluded from co-occurrence clustering. Entries here come from immuneACCESS through TCRdb and include only in-frame sequences with V and J called. Some clones fail to appear in such tables; in the studies checked, an unresolved V gene covers under half of the shortfall, and the cause of the remainder is unknown. V and J calls and clone size are those listed in that table; D and trimming were worked out from the DNA. This sample holds roughly 150,000 clones; approximately 79% were observed only once. The ten most abundant clones make up less than 2.5% of the sample.

The cohort comprised 666 healthy bone marrow donors. Cohort members were all nominally healthy when sampled, although unrecorded immune exposures were likely present. The donor was CMV seronegative and was included in the group of hundreds of seronegative cohort members. A peripheral blood sample was provided by each donor, and peripheral blood mononuclear cells were used for TCR beta sequencing. Genomic DNA extraction from the blood cell samples was performed with the Qiagen DNeasy Blood Extraction Kit. The CDR3 spans 15 residues, from the cysteine through the phenylalanine. Only CDR3 DNA is held: 45 bases, read in frame from base 1. CDR1 and CDR2 are read off the germline V gene as SGHTA and FQGNSA.

The sequence derives from a male donor in good health and CMV-seronegative. Specimen: PBMCs. This chain joins TRBV7-2 to TRBJ2-5; 9 bases in the middle match TRBD1. The J call may be incorrect, as the DNA end agrees better with TRBJ2-7. The nucleotide sequence reads as follows: TGTGCCAGCAGCTTCGGGACAGGGCCCTCCTACGAGCAGTACTTC. This codes for CASSFGTGPSYEQYF.